The 9 T cell receptor beta chains below were found in one sample sequenced in a study of cytomegalovirus exposure and HLA in healthy donors. PCR amplification relied on 60 Vbeta primers (plus 13 Jbeta primers). Clones were sequenced by immunoSEQ multiplex PCR, and TCRdb holds only the in-frame ones, with some missing. The sample holds 100,000 to 150,000 clones. The sequenced material came from PBMCs. The receptor source for this set is a man aged 18-30 years in good health and CMV-seronegative.

The chain carries TRBV7-2 and TRBJ2-5; a possible D gene is TRBD2 (6 bases). Germline V CDR1 and CDR2: SGHTA, FQGNSA. Trimming left V 1 base short and J 5 bases short, with 17 bases between. This CDR3 has 16 residues. CDR3 loop: CASSLDYRDSRETQYF. In nucleotides, the CDR3 is TGTGCCAGCAGCTTAGATTACCGGGACTCCAGGGAGACCCAGTACTTC.

J is TRBJ2-4 and V is TRBV19; the match to TRBD2 covers 13 bases. CDR3 length: 19 amino acids. Germline assignment: CDR1 LNHDA and CDR2 SQIVND (reference sequence). The J segment lost 0 bases and the V segment lost 4 bases, leaving 9 bases of the junction unmatched. The CDR3 region is CASSRPGLAGPLAKNIQYF. The CDR3 nucleotides are TGTGCCAGTAGTAGACCGGGACTAGCGGGGCCCTTAGCCAAAAACATTCAGTACTTC.

For the CDR3, the DNA is TGCAGCGTTGATAAGTTGGCGCTAGCGGTCGTAAAGGGTGACAATGAGCAGTTCTTC. Residues: CSVDKLALAVVKGDNEQFF. This chain uses TRBV29-1 with TRBJ2-1; 7 bases are a match to TRBD2. The CDR3 covers 19 residues. CDR1 SQVTM and CDR2 ANQGSEA come from the germline V gene. V lost 3 bases to trimming and J lost 5 bases; unmatched junction nucleotides: 22.

The V and J genes are TRBV4-2 and TRBJ2-7; 9 bases are a match to TRBD1. CDR3 length: 15 amino acids. J lost 3 bases, V lost 1 base, and 4 bases had no gene match. CDR1 LGHNA and CDR2 YNFKEQ come from the germline V gene. The CDR3, as DNA: TGTGCCAGCAGCCAAGTCGACAGGGGGAACTACGAGCAGTACTTC. Its translation: CASSQVDRGNYEQYF.

The rearrangement joins TRBV28 to TRBJ2-3; TRBD1 matches at 7 bases. The CDR3 contains 17 residues. V was clipped by 2 bases and J by 3 bases; unmatched bases: 11. The germline CDR1 and CDR2 sequences are MDHEN and SYDVKM. The CDR3 bases are TGTGCCAGCAGTTTACGGACAGGCCGATCTGGTACAGATACGCAGTATTTT. Translated: CASSLRTGRSGTDTQYF.

V usage is TRBV7-3 and J usage is TRBJ2-3; maybe TRBD2 (5 bases). Germline CDR1 is SGHTA and CDR2 is FQGTGA. The germline V and J ends were trimmed by 3 bases and 5 bases, with 15 bases remaining between them. The CDR3 runs 15 residues. Here the CDR3 DNA reads TGTGCCAGCAGCTTCCCCGGGGTCCGTGGAGATACGCAGTATTTT. It specifies CASSFPGVRGDTQYF.

The V gene is TRBV5-5, the J gene TRBJ1-5; D uncertain. Germline values: CDR1 SGHKS, CDR2 YYEKEE (reference sequence). The CDR3 consists of 16 residues. V lost 4 bases to trimming and J lost 2 bases, with 16 bases between them. The CDR3 protein is CASSRSITAGNQPQHF. For the CDR3, the DNA is TGTGCCAGCAGCCGATCTATTACAGCGGGCAATCAGCCCCAGCATTTT.

This chain uses TRBV29-1 with TRBJ2-3, with a weak D call TRBD1 (5 bases). Trimming pared 5 bases from V and 3 bases from J, leaving 12 bases between. Germline lookup yields CDR1 SQVTM and CDR2 ANQGSEA. The CDR3 is 13 amino acids. As DNA, the CDR3 is TGCAGCGTTCACCAGGGTCGGACAGATACGCAGTATTTT. Amino acids: CSVHQGRTDTQYF.

The J gene is TRBJ2-7, the V gene TRBV18, with 11 bases fitting TRBD1. With 6 bases clipped from V and 5 bases from J, the junction kept 6 bases outside the gene matches. Germline V gene lookup returns CDR1 KGHSH and CDR2 LQKENI. CDR3 length: 14 amino acids. CDR3 loop: CASSPGTGGDEQYF. The CDR3 coding sequence is TGTGCCAGCTCCCCCGGGACAGGGGGGGACGAGCAGTACTTC.